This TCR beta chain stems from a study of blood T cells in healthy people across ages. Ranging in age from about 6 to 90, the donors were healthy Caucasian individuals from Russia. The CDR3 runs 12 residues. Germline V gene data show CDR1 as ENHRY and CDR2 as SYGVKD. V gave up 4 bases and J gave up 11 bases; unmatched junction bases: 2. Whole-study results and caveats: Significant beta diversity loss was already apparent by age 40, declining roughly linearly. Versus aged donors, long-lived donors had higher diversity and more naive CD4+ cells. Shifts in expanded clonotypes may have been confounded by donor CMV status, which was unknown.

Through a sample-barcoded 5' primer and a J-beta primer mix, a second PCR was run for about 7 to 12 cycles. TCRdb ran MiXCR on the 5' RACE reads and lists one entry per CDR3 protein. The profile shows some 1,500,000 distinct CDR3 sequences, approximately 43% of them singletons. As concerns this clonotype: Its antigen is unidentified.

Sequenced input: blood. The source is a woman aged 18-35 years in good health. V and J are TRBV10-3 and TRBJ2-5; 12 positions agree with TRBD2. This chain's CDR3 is CAISGLAGGQYF. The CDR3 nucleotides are TGTGCCATCAGTGGCCTAGCGGGGGGGCAGTACTTC.